This T cell receptor (beta chain) derives from a study of technical replicates of blood from a few donors. Measured with immunoSEQ multiplex PCR; TCRdb has only the in-frame clones, and not every one. The sample has under 65,000 clones; 65% to 90% are singletons. Germline CDR1 reads SNHLY; CDR2 reads FYNNEI. The CDR3 is 18 amino acids. Trimming shortened V by 5 bases and J by 1 base, and 21 bases separated the two germline ends. In its sample, this clone was seen once. Sequencing was performed on PBMCs. This sequence joins TRBV2 and TRBJ1-5, with TRBD1 as a possible D gene (6 bases). The TCR originated in a human donor in good health. Some clones in this sample may be carry-over from other donors' samples. The CDR3 sequence is CASSKVGDTGFSNQPQHF. The DNA of the CDR3 is TGTGCCAGCAGTAAGGTTGGGGACACTGGGTTCAGCAATCAGCCCCAGCATTTT.